This TCR beta chain was identified during a study of T-cell reconstitution after alpha-beta-depleted transplantation in children. The TCRbeta library incorporated unique molecular identifiers. A single record per CDR3 protein comes from TCRdb applying MiXCR to the PCR reads. The repertoire includes around 600,000 distinct CDR3 sequences, about 10% of them detected once, and less than 5% sits in the top ten. This CDR3 is 15 amino acids long. CDR1 is SGHRS, CDR2 YFSETQ, per germline. Losses at the gene ends were 4 bases for V and 4 bases for J; bases not matched to a gene: 10. This clonotype showed up just a few times.

This TCR derives from a human donor who donated a stem cell graft to a child with acute myeloid leukemia. Sequencing used PBMCs from the stem cell graft donor, obtained from the stem cell graft. The chain combines TRBV5-1 with TRBJ1-2; 7 bases align to TRBD1. In nucleotides, the CDR3 is TGCGCCAGCAGCCCAGAGGGGGCGCAGGGCTATGGCTACACCTTC. Its translation: CASSPEGAQGYGYTF.